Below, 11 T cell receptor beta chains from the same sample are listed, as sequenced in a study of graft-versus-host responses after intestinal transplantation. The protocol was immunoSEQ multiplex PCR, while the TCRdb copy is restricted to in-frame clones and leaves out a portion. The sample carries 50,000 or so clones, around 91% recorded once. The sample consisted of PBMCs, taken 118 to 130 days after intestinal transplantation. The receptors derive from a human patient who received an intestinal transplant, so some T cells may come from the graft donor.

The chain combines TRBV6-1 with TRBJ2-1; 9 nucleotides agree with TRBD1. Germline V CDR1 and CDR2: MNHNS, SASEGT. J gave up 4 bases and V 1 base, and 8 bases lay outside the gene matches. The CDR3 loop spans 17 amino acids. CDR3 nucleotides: TGTGCCAGCAGTGAAGGGGCAGCCGGGACAGGGTACAATGAGCAGTTCTTC. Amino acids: CASSEGAAGTGYNEQFF.

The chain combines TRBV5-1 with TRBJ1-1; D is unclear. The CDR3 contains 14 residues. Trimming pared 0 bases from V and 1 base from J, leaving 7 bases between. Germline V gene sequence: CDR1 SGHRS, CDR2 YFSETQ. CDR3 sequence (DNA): TGCGCCAGCAGCTTGGCCAACAGGAACACTGAAGCTTTCTTT. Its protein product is CASSLANRNTEAFF.

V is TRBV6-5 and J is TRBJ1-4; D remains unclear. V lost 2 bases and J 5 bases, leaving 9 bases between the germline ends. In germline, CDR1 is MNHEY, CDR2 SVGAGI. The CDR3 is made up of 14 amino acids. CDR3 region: CASSYGSRNEKLFF. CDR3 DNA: TGTGCCAGCAGTTACGGAAGTAGGAATGAAAAACTGTTTTTT.

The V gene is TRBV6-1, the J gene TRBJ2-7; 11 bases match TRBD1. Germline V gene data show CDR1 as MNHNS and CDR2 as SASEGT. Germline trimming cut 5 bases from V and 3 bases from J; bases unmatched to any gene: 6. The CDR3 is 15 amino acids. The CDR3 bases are TGTGCCAGCAGTAGAAGGACAGGGGGCTTCTACGAGCAGTACTTC. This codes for CASSRRTGGFYEQYF.

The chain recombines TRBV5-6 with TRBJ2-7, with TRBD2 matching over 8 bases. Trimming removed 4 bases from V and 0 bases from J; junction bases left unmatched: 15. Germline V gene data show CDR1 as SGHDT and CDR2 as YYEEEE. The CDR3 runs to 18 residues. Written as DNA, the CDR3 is TGTGCCAGCAGCGTAGATCAGCGGGAGAGTCCCTACTCCTACGAGCAGTACTTC. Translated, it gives CASSVDQRESPYSYEQYF.

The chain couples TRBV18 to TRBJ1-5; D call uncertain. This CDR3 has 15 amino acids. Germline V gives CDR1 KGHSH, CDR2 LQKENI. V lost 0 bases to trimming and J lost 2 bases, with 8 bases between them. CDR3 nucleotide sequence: TGTGCCAGCTCACCACCGGAGGGTGGCAATCAGCCCCAGCATTTT. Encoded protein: CASSPPEGGNQPQHF.

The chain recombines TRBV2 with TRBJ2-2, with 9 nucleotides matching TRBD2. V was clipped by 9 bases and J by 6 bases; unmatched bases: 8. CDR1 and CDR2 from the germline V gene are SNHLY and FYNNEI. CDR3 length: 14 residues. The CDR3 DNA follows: TGTGCCAGGGGGTCTAGCGGGACCTCCGGGGAGCTGTTTTTT. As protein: CARGSSGTSGELFF.

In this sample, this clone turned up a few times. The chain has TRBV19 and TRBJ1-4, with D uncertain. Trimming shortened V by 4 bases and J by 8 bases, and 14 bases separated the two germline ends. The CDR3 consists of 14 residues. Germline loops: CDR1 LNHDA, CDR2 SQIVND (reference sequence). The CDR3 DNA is TGTGCCAGTAGTAACCGGGGAGCGGAGGAAAAACTGTTTTTT. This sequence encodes CASSNRGAEEKLFF.

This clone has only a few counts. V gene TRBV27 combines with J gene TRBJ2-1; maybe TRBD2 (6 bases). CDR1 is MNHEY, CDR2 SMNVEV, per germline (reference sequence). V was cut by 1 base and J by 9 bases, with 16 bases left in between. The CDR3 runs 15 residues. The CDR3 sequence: CASSLWDGGGGEQFF. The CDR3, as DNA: TGTGCCAGCAGTTTATGGGACGGGGGTGGAGGTGAGCAGTTCTTC.

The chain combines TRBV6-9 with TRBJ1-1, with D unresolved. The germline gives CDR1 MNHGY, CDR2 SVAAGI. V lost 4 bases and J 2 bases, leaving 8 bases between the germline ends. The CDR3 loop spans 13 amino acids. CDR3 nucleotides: TGTGCCAGCAGTTTGGGTAGAAACACTGAAGCTTTCTTT. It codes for CASSLGRNTEAFF.

The CDR3: CASSPVRADSNQPQHF. The CDR3 bases are TGTGCCAGCTCCCCCGTGAGGGCCGATAGCAATCAGCCCCAGCATTTT. V and J are TRBV18 and TRBJ1-5; D call uncertain. The CDR3 runs 16 residues. Trimming removed 6 bases at V and 0 bases at J, with 15 bases between. The germline CDR1 and CDR2 sequences are KGHSH and LQKENI.